The TCR beta chain under discussion was sequenced for a study of regulatory T cells in long-lasting Graves disease. Combining iRepertoire HTBI primers with Arm-PCR of CDR3 regions, the authors built TCR beta libraries. Via MiXCR, TCRdb re-called the multiplex PCR reads, giving one row per CDR3 protein. The sample comprises about 380,000 distinct CDR3 sequences, 15% to 17% of which are singletons, and 20% to 25% rests with the top ten. Worth noting for this clonotype: What it binds is unknown.

This CDR3 has 15 amino acids. The V segment lost 0 bases and the J segment 7 bases; nucleotides outside the gene matches: 6. Germline V gene data show CDR1 as SGHRS and CDR2 as YFSETQ. Overall study findings and caveats: The study found lower TCR diversity in persistent Graves' patients than in newly diagnosed ones. It was in persistent disease that TRBV28, TRBJ1-2 and TRBJ2-5 were favored. Among the persistent patients, 2,741 public clonotypes were shared, more than the approximately 970 shared among new patients. Samples came from peripheral blood alone, without thyroid tissue.

The time point: newly diagnosed GD, antithyroid drugs for less than 3 months. After RNA was extracted from PBMCs, the TCR library was made from it. The sequencing used peripheral blood mononuclear cells (PBMCs), collected at new diagnosis, from a patient treated with antithyroid drugs. The sequence was obtained from a female donor with Graves disease. This rearrangement joins TRBV5-1 to TRBJ1-2, with TRBD1 matching over 10 bases. The CDR3 spells CASSLASRDRGGYTF. CDR3 DNA: TGCGCCAGCAGCTTGGCCAGCCGGGACAGGGGTGGCTACACCTTC.